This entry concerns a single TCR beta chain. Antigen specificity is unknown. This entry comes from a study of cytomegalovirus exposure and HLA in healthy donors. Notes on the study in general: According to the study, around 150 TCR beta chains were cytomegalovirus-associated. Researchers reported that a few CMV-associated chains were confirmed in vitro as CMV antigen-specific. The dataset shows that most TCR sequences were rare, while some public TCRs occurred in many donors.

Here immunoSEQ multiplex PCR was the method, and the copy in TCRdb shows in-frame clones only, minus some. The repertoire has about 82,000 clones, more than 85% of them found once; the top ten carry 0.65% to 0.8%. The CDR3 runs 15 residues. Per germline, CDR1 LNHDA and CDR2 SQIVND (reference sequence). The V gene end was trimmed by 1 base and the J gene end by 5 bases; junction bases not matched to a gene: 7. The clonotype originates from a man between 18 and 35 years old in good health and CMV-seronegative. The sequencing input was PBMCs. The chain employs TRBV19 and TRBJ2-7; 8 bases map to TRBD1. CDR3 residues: CASSIVFQGADEQYF. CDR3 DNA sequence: TGTGCCAGTAGTATAGTCTTTCAGGGGGCTGACGAGCAGTACTTC.